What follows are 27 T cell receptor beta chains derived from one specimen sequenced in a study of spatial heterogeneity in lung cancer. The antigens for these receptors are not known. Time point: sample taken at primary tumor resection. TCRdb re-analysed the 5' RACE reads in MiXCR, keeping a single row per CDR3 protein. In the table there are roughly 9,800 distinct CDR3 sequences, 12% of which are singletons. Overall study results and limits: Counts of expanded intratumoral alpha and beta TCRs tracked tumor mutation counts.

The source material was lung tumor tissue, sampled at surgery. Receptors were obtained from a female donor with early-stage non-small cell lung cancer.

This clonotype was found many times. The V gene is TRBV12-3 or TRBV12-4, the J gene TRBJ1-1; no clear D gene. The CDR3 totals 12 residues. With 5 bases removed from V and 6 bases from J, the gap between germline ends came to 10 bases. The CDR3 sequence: CASSGSGSEAFF. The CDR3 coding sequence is TGTGCCAGCAGTGGGAGCGGCTCTGAAGCTTTCTTT.

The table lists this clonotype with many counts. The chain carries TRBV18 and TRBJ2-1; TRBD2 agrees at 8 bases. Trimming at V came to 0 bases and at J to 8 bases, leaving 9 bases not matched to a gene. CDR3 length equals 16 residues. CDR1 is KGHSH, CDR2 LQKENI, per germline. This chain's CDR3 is CASSPPSTGTRDEQFF. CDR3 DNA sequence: TGTGCCAGCTCACCACCGAGTACCGGGACTAGGGATGAGCAGTTCTTC.

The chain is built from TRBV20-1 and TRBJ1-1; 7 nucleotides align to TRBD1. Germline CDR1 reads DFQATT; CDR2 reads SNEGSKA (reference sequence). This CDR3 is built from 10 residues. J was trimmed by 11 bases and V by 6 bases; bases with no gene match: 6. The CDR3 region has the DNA TGCAGTGCGGAACAGGGGCGCGCTTTCTTT. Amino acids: CSAEQGRAFF.

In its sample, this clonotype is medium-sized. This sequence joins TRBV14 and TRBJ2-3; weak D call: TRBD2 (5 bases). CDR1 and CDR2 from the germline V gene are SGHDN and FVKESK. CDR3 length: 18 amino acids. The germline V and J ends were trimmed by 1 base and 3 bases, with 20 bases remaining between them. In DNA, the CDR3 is TGTGCCAGCAGCCAAGTTCGTTCAGCGCTAGCCCCTACAGATACGCAGTATTTT. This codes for CASSQVRSALAPTDTQYF.

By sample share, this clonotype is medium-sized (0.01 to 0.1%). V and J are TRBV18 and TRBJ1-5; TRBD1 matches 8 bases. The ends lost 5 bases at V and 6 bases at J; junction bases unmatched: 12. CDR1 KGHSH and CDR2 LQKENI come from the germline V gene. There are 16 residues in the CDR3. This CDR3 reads CASSAQAGGAGQPQHF. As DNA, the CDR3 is TGTGCCAGCTCAGCCCAAGCAGGGGGCGCCGGTCAGCCCCAGCATTTT.

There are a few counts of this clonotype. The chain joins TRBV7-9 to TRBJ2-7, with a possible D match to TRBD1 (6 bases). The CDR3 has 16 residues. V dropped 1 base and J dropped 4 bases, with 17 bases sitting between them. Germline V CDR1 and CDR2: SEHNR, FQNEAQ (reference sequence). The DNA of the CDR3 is TGTGCCAGCAGCTTAGGGGGGCTAGGGTCTTTGTACGAGCAGTACTTC. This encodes CASSLGGLGSLYEQYF.

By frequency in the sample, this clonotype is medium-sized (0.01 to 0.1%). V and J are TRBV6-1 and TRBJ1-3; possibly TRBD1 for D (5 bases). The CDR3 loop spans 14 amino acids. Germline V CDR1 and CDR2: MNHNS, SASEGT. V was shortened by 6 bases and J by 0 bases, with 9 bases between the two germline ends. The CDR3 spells CASSDGASGNTIYF. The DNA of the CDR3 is TGTGCCAGCAGCGACGGGGCCTCTGGAAACACCATATATTTT.

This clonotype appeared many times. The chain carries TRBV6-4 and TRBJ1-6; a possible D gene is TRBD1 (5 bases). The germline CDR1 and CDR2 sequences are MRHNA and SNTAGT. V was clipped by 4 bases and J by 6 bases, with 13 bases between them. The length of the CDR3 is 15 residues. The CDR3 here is CASSADRRFNSPLHF. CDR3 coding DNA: TGTGCCAGCAGTGCAGACAGAAGATTTAATTCACCCCTCCACTTT.

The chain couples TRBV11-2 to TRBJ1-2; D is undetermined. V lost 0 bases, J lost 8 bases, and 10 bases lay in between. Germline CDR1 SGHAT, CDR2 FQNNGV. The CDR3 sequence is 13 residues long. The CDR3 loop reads CASSLDRWKGYTF. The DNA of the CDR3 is TGTGCCAGCAGCTTAGATCGGTGGAAAGGCTACACCTTC.

CDR3 DNA: TGTGCCAGCAGCATCTTCAGCGGGAGATTCTCCGAGCAGTACTTC. This sequence encodes CASSIFSGRFSEQYF. The rearrangement uses TRBV3-1 and TRBJ2-7; TRBD2 aligns across 8 bases. The CDR3 contains 15 residues. The V gene end was trimmed by 5 bases and the J gene end by 6 bases; junction bases not matched to a gene: 12. Germline V gives CDR1 LGHDT, CDR2 YNNKEL (reference sequence).

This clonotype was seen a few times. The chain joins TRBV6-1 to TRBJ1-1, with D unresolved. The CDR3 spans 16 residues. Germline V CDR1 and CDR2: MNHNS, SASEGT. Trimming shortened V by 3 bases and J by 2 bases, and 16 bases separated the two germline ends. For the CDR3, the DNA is TGTGCCAGCAGTGATTGGGAGAGACTTCCAAACACTGAAGCTTTCTTT. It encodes CASSDWERLPNTEAFF.

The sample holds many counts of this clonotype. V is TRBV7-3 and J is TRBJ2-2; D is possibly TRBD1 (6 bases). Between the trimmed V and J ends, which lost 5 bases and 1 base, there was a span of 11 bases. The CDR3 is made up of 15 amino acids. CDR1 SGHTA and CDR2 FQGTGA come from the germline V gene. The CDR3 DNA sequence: TGTGCCAGCAGCCCCATGGGACAGAACACCGGGGAGCTGTTTTTT. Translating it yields CASSPMGQNTGELFF.

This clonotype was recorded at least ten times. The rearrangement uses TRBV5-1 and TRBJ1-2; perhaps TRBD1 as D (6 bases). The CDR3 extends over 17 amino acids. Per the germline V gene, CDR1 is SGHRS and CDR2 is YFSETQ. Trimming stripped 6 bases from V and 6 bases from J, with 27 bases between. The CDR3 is CASTLEPFAGGRDGYTF. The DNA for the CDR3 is TGCGCCAGCACCCTGGAACCCTTCGCCGGGGGGCGGGATGGCTACACCTTC.

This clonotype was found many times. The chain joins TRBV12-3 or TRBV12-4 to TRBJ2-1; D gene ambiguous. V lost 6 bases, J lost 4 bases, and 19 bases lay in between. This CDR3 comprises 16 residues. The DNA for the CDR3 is TGTGCCAGCAGAATCGGACCCCGACCCCCGTACAATGAGCAGTTCTTC. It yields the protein CASRIGPRPPYNEQFF.

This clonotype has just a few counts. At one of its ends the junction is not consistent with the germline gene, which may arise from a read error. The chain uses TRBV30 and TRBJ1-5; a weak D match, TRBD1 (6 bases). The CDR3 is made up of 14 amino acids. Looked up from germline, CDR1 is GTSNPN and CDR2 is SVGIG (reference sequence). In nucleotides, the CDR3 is TGTACCTGGAGTGTACAGGGCGGAGGTCAGCCCCAGCATTTT. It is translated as CTWSVQGGGQPQHF. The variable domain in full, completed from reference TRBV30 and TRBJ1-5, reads SQTIHQWPATLVQPVGSPLSLECTVEGTSNPNLYWYRQAAGRGLQLLFYSVGIGQISSEVPQNLSASRPQDRQFILSSKKLLLSDSGFYLCTWSVQGGGQPQHFGDGTRLSIL.

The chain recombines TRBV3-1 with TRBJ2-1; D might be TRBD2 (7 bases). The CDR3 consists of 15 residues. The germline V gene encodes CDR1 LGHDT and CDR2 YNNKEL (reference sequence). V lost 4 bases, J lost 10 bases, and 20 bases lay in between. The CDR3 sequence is CASSLQGEGVLEQFF. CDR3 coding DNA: TGTGCCAGCAGCCTCCAAGGGGAGGGGGTTTTAGAGCAGTTCTTC.

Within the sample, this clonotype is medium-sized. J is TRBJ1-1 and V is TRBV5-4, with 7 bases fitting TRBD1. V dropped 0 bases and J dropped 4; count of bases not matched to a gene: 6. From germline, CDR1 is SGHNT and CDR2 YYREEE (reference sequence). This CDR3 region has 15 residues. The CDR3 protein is CASSLGEGAGTEAFF. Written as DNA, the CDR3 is TGTGCCAGCAGCTTGGGGGAGGGGGCTGGCACTGAAGCTTTCTTT.

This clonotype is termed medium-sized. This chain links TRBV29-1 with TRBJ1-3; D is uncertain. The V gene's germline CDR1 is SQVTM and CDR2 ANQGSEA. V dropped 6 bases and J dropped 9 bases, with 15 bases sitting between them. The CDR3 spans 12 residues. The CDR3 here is CSVRMQATTIYF. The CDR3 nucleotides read TGCAGCGTACGGATGCAGGCAACCACCATATATTTT.

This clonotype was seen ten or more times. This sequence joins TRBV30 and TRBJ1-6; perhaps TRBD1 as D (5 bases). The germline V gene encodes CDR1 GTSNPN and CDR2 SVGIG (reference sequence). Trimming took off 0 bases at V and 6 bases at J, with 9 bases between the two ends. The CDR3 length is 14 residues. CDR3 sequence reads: CAWSVDSLNSPLHF. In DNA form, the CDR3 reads TGTGCCTGGAGTGTAGACAGCCTTAATTCACCCCTCCACTTT.

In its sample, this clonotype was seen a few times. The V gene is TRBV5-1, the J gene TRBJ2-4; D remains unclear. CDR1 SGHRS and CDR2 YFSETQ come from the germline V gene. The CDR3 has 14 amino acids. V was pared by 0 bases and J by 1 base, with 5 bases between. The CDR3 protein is CASSLEGAKNIQYF. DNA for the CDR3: TGCGCCAGCAGCTTGGAAGGGGCCAAAAACATTCAGTACTTC.

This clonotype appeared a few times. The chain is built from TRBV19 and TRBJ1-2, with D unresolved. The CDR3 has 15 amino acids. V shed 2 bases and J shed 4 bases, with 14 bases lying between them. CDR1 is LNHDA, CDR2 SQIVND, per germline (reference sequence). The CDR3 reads CASSIPRRESYGYTF. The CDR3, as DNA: TGTGCCAGTAGTATACCTCGTAGGGAAAGCTATGGCTACACCTTC. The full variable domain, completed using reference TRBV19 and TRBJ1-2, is DGGITQSPKYLFRKEGQNVTLSCEQNLNHDAMYWYRQDPGQGLRLIYYSQIVNDFQKGDIAEGYSVSREKKESFPLTVTSAQKNPTAFYLCASSIPRRESYGYTFGSGTRLTVV.

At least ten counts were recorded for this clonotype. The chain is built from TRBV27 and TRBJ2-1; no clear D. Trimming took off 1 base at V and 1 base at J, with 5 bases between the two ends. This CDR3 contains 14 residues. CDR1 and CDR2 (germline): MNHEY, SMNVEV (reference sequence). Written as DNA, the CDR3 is TGTGCCAGCAGTTTATTCGGTTCCTACAATGAGCAGTTCTTC. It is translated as CASSLFGSYNEQFF.

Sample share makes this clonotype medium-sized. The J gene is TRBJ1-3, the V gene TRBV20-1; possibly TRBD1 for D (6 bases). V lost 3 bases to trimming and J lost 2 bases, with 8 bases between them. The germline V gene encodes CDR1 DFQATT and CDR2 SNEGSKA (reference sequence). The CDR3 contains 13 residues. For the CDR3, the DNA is TGCAGTGCTAGGGGACACCCTGGAAACACCATATATTTT. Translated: CSARGHPGNTIYF.

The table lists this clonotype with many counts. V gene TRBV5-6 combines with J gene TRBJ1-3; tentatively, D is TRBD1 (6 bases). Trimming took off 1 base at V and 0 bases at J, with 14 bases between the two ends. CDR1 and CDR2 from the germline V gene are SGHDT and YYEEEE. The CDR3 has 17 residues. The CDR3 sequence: CASSLYSARGSGNTIYF. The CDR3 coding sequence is TGTGCCAGCAGCTTGTACTCAGCCAGGGGCTCTGGAAACACCATATATTTT. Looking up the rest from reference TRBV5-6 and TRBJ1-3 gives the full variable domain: DAGVTQSPTHLIKTRGQQVTLRCSPKSGHDTVSWYQQALGQGPQFIFQYYEEEERQRGNFPDRFSGHQFPNYSSELNVNALLLGDSALYLCASSLYSARGSGNTIYFGEGSWLTVV.

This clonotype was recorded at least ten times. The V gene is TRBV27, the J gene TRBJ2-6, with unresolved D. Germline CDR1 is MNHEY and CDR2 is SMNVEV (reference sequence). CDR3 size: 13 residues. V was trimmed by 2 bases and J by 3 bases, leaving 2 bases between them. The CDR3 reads CASSLSGANVLTF. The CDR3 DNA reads TGTGCCAGCAGTTTAAGTGGGGCCAACGTCCTGACTTTC.

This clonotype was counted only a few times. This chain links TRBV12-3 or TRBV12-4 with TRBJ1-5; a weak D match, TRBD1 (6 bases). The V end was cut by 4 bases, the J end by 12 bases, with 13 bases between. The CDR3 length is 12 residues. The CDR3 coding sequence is TGTGCCAGCAGTTCTACAGGGATCCTCCAGCATTTT. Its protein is CASSSTGILQHF.

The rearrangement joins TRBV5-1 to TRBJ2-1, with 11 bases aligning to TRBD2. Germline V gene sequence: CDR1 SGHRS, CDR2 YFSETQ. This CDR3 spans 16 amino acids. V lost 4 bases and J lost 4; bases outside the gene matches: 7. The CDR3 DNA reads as TGCGCCAGCAGCCGCGGCGGGACTAGCGGTTACAATGAGCAGTTCTTC. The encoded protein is CASSRGGTSGYNEQFF.